This is a list of T cell receptor beta chains from one sample in a study of Ad26.COV2.S vaccination and SARS-CoV-2 variants. Only in-frame clones appear in the TCRdb table, and some are missing; sequencing was by immunoSEQ multiplex PCR. The sample holds about 350,000 clones, 65% to 90% seen once. This sample comprised peripheral blood, obtained in a trial of Ad26.COV2.S vaccine versus placebo. Receptors were obtained from a person between 18 and 60 years old who received the Ad26.COV2.S COVID-19 vaccine or a placebo. Both conserved end residues are part of each CDR3. The order of the fields is CDR3 DNA, CDR3 protein, V gene, clone size, J gene, D gene. D genes are given only for firm matches. Size is omitted from some rows. Given values are once, few, many or a class for expanded clones.

CDR3 DNA: TGTGCCAGCAGCCTTAAAGGACAGGGGCCTAACTATGGCTACACCTTC
CDR3 protein: CASSLKGQGPNYGYTF
V gene: TRBV14
clone size: NA
J gene: TRBJ1-2
D gene: TRBD1

CDR3 DNA: TGTGCCAGCAGTTGGGACAGGGCTAATGAAAAACTGTTTTTT
CDR3 protein: CASSWDRANEKLFF
V gene: TRBV6-5
clone size: NA
J gene: TRBJ1-4
D gene: TRBD1

CDR3 DNA: TGTGCCAGCACAGGGTTTGCAGATACGCAGTATTTT
CDR3 protein: CASTGFADTQYF
V gene: TRBV28
clone size: NA
J gene: TRBJ2-3
D gene: NA

CDR3 DNA: TGTGCCAGCAGTTTCCAAAGGACAGGGGCCTTTGAAGCTTTCTTT
CDR3 protein: CASSFQRTGAFEAFF
V gene: TRBV28
clone size: NA
J gene: TRBJ1-1
D gene: TRBD1

CDR3 DNA: TGTGCCAGCAGCTTGAGTCGTCCCCAGGGTGAGCAGTTCTTC
CDR3 protein: CASSLSRPQGEQFF
V gene: TRBV7-2
clone size: few
J gene: TRBJ2-1
D gene: NA

CDR3 DNA: TGCGCCACGGGGGAACAGCTGAGCACTGAAGCTTTCTTT
CDR3 protein: CATGEQLSTEAFF
V gene: TRBV4-1
clone size: NA
J gene: TRBJ1-1
D gene: NA

CDR3 DNA: TGTGCCAGCAGTCTCTACTTAGCGGGGGGAGCGAATGAGCAGTTCTTC
CDR3 protein: CASSLYLAGGANEQFF
V gene: TRBV27
clone size: NA
J gene: TRBJ2-1
D gene: TRBD2

CDR3 DNA: TGTGCCAGCAGCGCCCTTACAGCGAACACCGGGGAGCTGTTTTTT
CDR3 protein: CASSALTANTGELFF
V gene: TRBV9
clone size: NA
J gene: TRBJ2-2
D gene: NA

CDR3 DNA: TGTGCCAGCAGCCAAGATGTAGACACTGAAGCTTTCTTT
CDR3 protein: CASSQDVDTEAFF
V gene: TRBV14
clone size: NA
J gene: TRBJ1-1
D gene: NA

CDR3 DNA: TGTGCCAGCAGCTCCTCCACTAATGAAAAACTGTTTTTT
CDR3 protein: CASSSSTNEKLFF
V gene: TRBV12-3/TRBV12-4
clone size: few
J gene: TRBJ1-4
D gene: NA